Below are 31 T cell receptor beta chains sequenced from a single sample in a study of T cell changes during pregnancy in multiple sclerosis. Generated by immunoSEQ multiplex PCR, the TCRdb table keeps only in-frame clones and is missing some. The table has 35,000 to 45,000 clones, approximately 88% seen once. The input for sequencing was CD4+ T cells from peripheral blood mononuclear cells, taken in the first trimester of pregnancy. Source of these receptors: a female donor with multiple sclerosis, enrolled in a pregnancy study.

The genes are TRBV14 and TRBJ2-6; D perhaps matches TRBD1 (6 bases). V dropped 4 bases and J dropped 1 base, with 8 bases sitting between them. Germline assignment: CDR1 SGHDN and CDR2 FVKESK. CDR3 length: 15 residues. In DNA, the CDR3 is TGTGCCAGCAGCCGCAGGGGATCTGGGGCCAACGTCCTGACTTTC. Translating it yields CASSRRGSGANVLTF.

The V and J genes are TRBV6-1 and TRBJ2-1, with 8 nucleotides matching TRBD1. The V gene's germline CDR1 is MNHNS and CDR2 SASEGT. The CDR3 runs to 15 residues. The V gene end was trimmed by 6 bases and the J gene end by 4 bases; junction bases not matched to a gene: 8. The CDR3 nucleotides are TGTGCCAGCAGGGCAGGGGGCGCTGGTTACAATGAGCAGTTCTTC. Protein sequence: CASRAGGAGYNEQFF.

The rearrangement joins TRBV4-2 to TRBJ1-2, with D possibly matching TRBD1 (5 bases). V gave up 4 bases and J gave up 3 bases, with 15 bases separating them. The CDR3 spans 15 residues. Germline loops: CDR1 LGHNA, CDR2 YNFKEQ. CDR3 sequence: CASSPHLDSHYGYTF. The CDR3 DNA reads as TGTGCCAGCAGCCCACACCTAGACAGCCACTATGGCTACACCTTC.

This chain links TRBV18 with TRBJ2-5; D may be TRBD2 (6 bases). Germline V CDR1 and CDR2: KGHSH, LQKENI. V was pared by 1 base and J by 5 bases, with 14 bases between. CDR3 size: 15 residues. In DNA, the CDR3 is TGTGCCAGCTCACCACTAGCGGACTACCCGGAGACCCAGTACTTC. Its protein product is CASSPLADYPETQYF. The whole variable domain, remainder taken from reference TRBV18 and TRBJ2-5, is NAGVMQNPRHLVRRRGQEARLRCSPMKGHSHVYWYRQLPEEGLKFMVYLQKENIIDESGMPKERFSAEFPKEGPSILRIQQVVRGDSAAYFCASSPLADYPETQYFGPGTRLLVL.

The CDR3 region is CASSLLLAGGPADTQYF. CDR3 DNA sequence: TGTGCCAGCAGTTTACTACTCGCGGGAGGGCCCGCAGATACGCAGTATTTT. The chain is built from TRBV27 and TRBJ2-3; TRBD2 matches at 9 bases. The CDR3 is made up of 17 amino acids. V trimming: 2 bases; J trimming: 4 bases; junction bases outside the gene matches: 10. Germline-derived CDR1 and CDR2 are MNHEY and SMNVEV (reference sequence).

The CDR3 DNA sequence: TGTGCCTGGAGAACGGGGGAATCCTACAATGAGCAGTTCTTC. This codes for CAWRTGESYNEQFF. The chain is built from TRBV30 and TRBJ2-1, with TRBD2 as a possible D gene (6 bases). The V and J ends lost 3 bases and 1 base respectively, with 10 bases between them. CDR1 and CDR2 (germline): GTSNPN, SVGIG (reference sequence). The CDR3 contains 14 residues. Complete variable domain (other parts from reference TRBV30 and TRBJ2-1): SQTIHQWPATLVQPVGSPLSLECTVEGTSNPNLYWYRQAAGRGLQLLFYSVGIGQISSEVPQNLSASRPQDRQFILSSKKLLLSDSGFYLCAWRTGESYNEQFFGPGTRLTVL.

The chain links TRBV6-6 to TRBJ2-7; 7 bases map to TRBD1. This CDR3 comprises 14 residues. V shed 6 bases and J 4 bases; nucleotides not matched to a gene: 9. Germline V gene lookup returns CDR1 MNHNY and CDR2 SVGAGI (reference sequence). As DNA, the CDR3 is TGTGCCAGCAGAAGAACAGGGGAATCTTACGAGCAGTACTTC. The encoded protein is CASRRTGESYEQYF.

This rearrangement joins TRBV18 to TRBJ1-1; a possible D gene is TRBD1 (5 bases). In germline, CDR1 is KGHSH, CDR2 LQKENI. V was cut by 6 bases and J by 6 bases, with 11 bases left in between. This CDR3 is 12 amino acids long. The CDR3 loop reads CASSPGGSEAFF. The CDR3, as DNA: TGTGCCAGCTCCCCCGGGGGGTCTGAAGCTTTCTTT.

V gene TRBV19 combines with J gene TRBJ2-7, with D possibly TRBD2 on 8 matching bases. The germline CDR1 and CDR2 sequences are LNHDA and SQIVND (reference sequence). The CDR3 has 15 amino acids. V lost 3 bases and J lost 4, with 16 bases in between. As DNA, the CDR3 is TGTGCCAGTAGTATCGTAGCGGGACAGACGTACGAGCAGTACTTC. It is translated as CASSIVAGQTYEQYF.

The V and J genes are TRBV28 and TRBJ1-5; D is undetermined. The length of the CDR3 is 14 residues. CDR1 is MDHEN and CDR2 is SYDVKM in the germline V gene. Trimming stripped 3 bases from V and 1 base from J, with 7 bases between. The CDR3 loop reads CASSLYSSNQPQHF. CDR3 DNA: TGTGCCAGCAGTTTGTACAGCAGCAATCAGCCCCAGCATTTT.

This CDR3 is CASSLRHLGADTIYF. In DNA form, the CDR3 reads TGCGCCAGCAGCTTGAGACACCTCGGTGCAGACACCATATATTTT. The chain joins TRBV5-1 to TRBJ1-3; no reliable D call. Per germline, CDR1 SGHRS and CDR2 YFSETQ. Trimming removed 1 base at V and 8 bases at J, with 16 bases between. The length of the CDR3 is 15 residues.

The rearrangement joins TRBV7-2 to TRBJ2-2; 10 nucleotides agree with TRBD1. The trim removed 5 bases at V and 6 bases at J, leaving 6 bases unmatched. The CDR3 spans 15 residues. In germline, CDR1 is SGHTA, CDR2 FQGNSA. The CDR3 DNA is TGTGCCAGCAGCGTAAGACAGGGGGCCTCCGGGGAGCTGTTTTTT. Amino acid sequence: CASSVRQGASGELFF. The full variable domain, in which reference TRBV7-2 and TRBJ2-2 provide the parts outside the CDR3, is GAGVSQSPSNKVTEKGKDVELRCDPISGHTALYWYRQSLGQGLEFLIYFQGNSAPDKSGLPSDRFSAERTGGSVSTLTIQRTQQEDSAVYLCASSVRQGASGELFFGEGSRLTVL.

V and J are TRBV2 and TRBJ1-1; no clear D gene. Germline assignment: CDR1 SNHLY and CDR2 FYNNEI. This CDR3 is 14 amino acids long. Trimming left V 7 bases short and J 11 bases short, with 23 bases between. The CDR3 coding sequence is TGTGCCAGCATTAACAGCCTCACTCCTCCTCGGGCTTTCTTT. Amino acid sequence: CASINSLTPPRAFF.

This clone was seen only once. This chain joins TRBV18 and TRBJ2-7, with 8 bases that match TRBD2. Germline lookup yields CDR1 KGHSH and CDR2 LQKENI. CDR3 size: 15 residues. Trimming removed 0 bases from V and 2 bases from J; junction bases left unmatched: 3. The CDR3 region is CASSPPSGGTYEQYF. CDR3 bases: TGTGCCAGCTCACCACCGTCGGGGGGGACCTACGAGCAGTACTTC.

The chain uses TRBV19 and TRBJ2-2; TRBD2 is a possible D gene (6 bases). Germline V CDR1 and CDR2: LNHDA, SQIVND (reference sequence). This CDR3 comprises 18 residues. With 4 bases removed from V and 6 bases from J, the gap between germline ends came to 24 bases. DNA of the CDR3: TGTGCCAGTAGTACCGACGAACCGGGACTGTTCGTGGCCGGGGAGCTGTTTTTT. Residues: CASSTDEPGLFVAGELFF. Using reference TRBV19 and TRBJ2-2 for the parts outside the CDR3, the full variable domain is DGGITQSPKYLFRKEGQNVTLSCEQNLNHDAMYWYRQDPGQGLRLIYYSQIVNDFQKGDIAEGYSVSREKKESFPLTVTSAQKNPTAFYLCASSTDEPGLFVAGELFFGEGSRLTVL.

The chain carries TRBV9 and TRBJ1-3; perhaps TRBD1 as D (5 bases). Germline V CDR1 and CDR2: SGDLS, YYNGEE. V lost 2 bases and J 0 bases, leaving 12 bases between the germline ends. This CDR3 spans 16 amino acids. The CDR3 protein is CASSVTDQFSGNTIYF. Written as DNA, the CDR3 is TGTGCCAGCAGCGTGACAGACCAGTTCTCTGGAAACACCATATATTTT.

This clone has a handful of counts. The chain links TRBV13 to TRBJ2-1; TRBD1 is a possible D gene (5 bases). The V end was cut by 5 bases, the J end by 13 bases, with 12 bases between. In germline, CDR1 is PRHDT, CDR2 FYEKMQ (reference sequence). The CDR3 length is 11 residues. Here the CDR3 DNA reads TGTGCCAGCAGCCAAAAGGGGATCCAGTTCTTC. Protein product: CASSQKGIQFF.

The chain joins TRBV18 to TRBJ2-7; a possible D gene is TRBD1 (6 bases). The germline V gene encodes CDR1 KGHSH and CDR2 LQKENI. Trimming removed 4 bases from V and 5 bases from J, with 21 bases in between. The CDR3 consists of 16 residues. The CDR3 protein is CASSQEVTGGTHEQYF. The CDR3 DNA sequence: TGTGCCAGCTCACAGGAGGTGACAGGCGGAACCCACGAGCAGTACTTC.

The J gene is TRBJ2-5, the V gene TRBV6-6; 7 bases line up with TRBD2. The CDR3 loop spans 14 amino acids. Per germline, CDR1 MNHNY and CDR2 SVGAGI (reference sequence). Trimming removed 6 bases from V and 5 bases from J; junction bases left unmatched: 9. DNA for the CDR3: TGTGCCAGCAGCTTAGAGGGAGGGCCGGAGACCCAGTACTTC. This codes for CASSLEGGPETQYF.

This clone occurred once. The chain carries TRBV30 and TRBJ2-2; possibly TRBD2 for D (5 bases). The V gene's germline CDR1 is GTSNPN and CDR2 SVGIG (reference sequence). V was pared by 4 bases and J by 3 bases, with 15 bases between. The CDR3 contains 15 residues. CDR3 coding DNA: TGTGCCTGGAAGGCCGAGCGGACCTACACCGGGGAGCTGTTTTTT. This codes for CAWKAERTYTGELFF.

The chain has TRBV2 and TRBJ2-3, with D possibly matching TRBD2 (5 bases). V lost 3 bases and J lost 2, with 12 bases in between. Per germline, CDR1 SNHLY and CDR2 FYNNEI. The CDR3 covers 15 residues. DNA for the CDR3: TGTGCCAGCAGTGATCGAGGGTCTCACACAGATACGCAGTATTTT. Its protein is CASSDRGSHTDTQYF.

V and J are TRBV27 and TRBJ2-5, with D possibly being TRBD1 (6 bases). Trimming stripped 3 bases from V and 3 bases from J, with 8 bases between. Germline CDR1 MNHEY, CDR2 SMNVEV (reference sequence). This CDR3 has 13 amino acids. The CDR3 DNA reads TGTGCCAGCAGTTTGACAGGCAAAGAGACCCAGTACTTC. The encoded protein is CASSLTGKETQYF.

The CDR3 sequence: CASSGQGRTGELFF. CDR3 coding DNA: TGTGCCAGCAGTGGACAGGGACGGACCGGGGAGCTGTTTTTT. V and J are TRBV2 and TRBJ2-2; 7 positions match TRBD1. Germline CDR1 reads SNHLY; CDR2 reads FYNNEI. The length of the CDR3 is 14 residues. The V and J ends lost 4 bases and 5 bases, in that order; junction bases with no gene match: 4.

This clone was counted between two and nine times. The chain has TRBV29-1 and TRBJ2-1; 10 bases fit TRBD1. J was trimmed by 3 bases and V by 7 bases; bases with no gene match: 3. This CDR3 has 13 residues. The germline V gene encodes CDR1 SQVTM and CDR2 ANQGSEA. The CDR3 DNA reads TGCAGCGCCAGGACAGGGGGCTACAATGAGCAGTTCTTC. Its protein product is CSARTGGYNEQFF.

V and J are TRBV7-6 and TRBJ2-5; D is possibly TRBD2 (6 bases). In germline, CDR1 is SGHVS, CDR2 FNYEAQ. V lost 1 base and J 5 bases, leaving 14 bases between the germline ends. The CDR3 is made up of 15 amino acids. This CDR3 reads CASSLGGARGETQYF. CDR3 DNA sequence: TGTGCCAGCAGCTTAGGCGGGGCTAGAGGGGAGACCCAGTACTTC. The variable domain in full, with the rest retrieved from reference TRBV7-6 and TRBJ2-5, is GAGVSQSPRYKVTKRGQDVALRCDPISGHVSLYWYRQALGQGPEFLTYFNYEAQQDKSGLPNDRFSAERPEGSISTLTIQRTEQRDSAMYRCASSLGGARGETQYFGPGTRLLVL.

The rearrangement links TRBV28 to TRBJ2-3; TRBD1 matches at 8 bases. Unmatched junction bases numbered 6, after V lost 5 bases and J lost 2 bases. Looked up from germline, CDR1 is MDHEN and CDR2 is SYDVKM. The CDR3 is 15 residues long. CDR3 sequence (DNA): TGTGCCAGCAGTCTCCGGACAGGGTTCACAGATACGCAGTATTTT. It specifies CASSLRTGFTDTQYF.

This chain uses TRBV10-1 with TRBJ2-7; perhaps TRBD2 as D (6 bases). CDR1 and CDR2 (germline): WNHNN, SYGVQD (reference sequence). V was pared by 3 bases and J by 4 bases, with 10 bases between. The CDR3 is 13 residues long. The chain's CDR3 is CASSDGGSYEQYF. For the CDR3, the DNA is TGCGCCAGCAGTGATGGAGGGAGTTACGAGCAGTACTTC.

The chain is built from TRBV14 and TRBJ2-5; 8 nucleotides match TRBD2. The V segment lost 4 bases and the J segment 5 bases; nucleotides outside the gene matches: 6. This CDR3 region has 14 residues. CDR1 is SGHDN, CDR2 FVKESK, per germline. CDR3 coding DNA: TGTGCCAGCAGCCTAAACCCGGGAGGGGAGACCCAGTACTTC. Residues: CASSLNPGGETQYF.

The V and J genes are TRBV2 and TRBJ2-7; the D is unclear. The germline V and J ends were trimmed by 2 bases and 13 bases, with 15 bases remaining between them. Germline CDR1 is SNHLY and CDR2 is FYNNEI. The CDR3 is 12 residues long. The CDR3 reads CASSETPLSRYF. In nucleotides, the CDR3 is TGTGCCAGCAGTGAAACCCCTCTGAGCCGCTACTTC.

The table lists this clone with a count of one. The chain employs TRBV18 and TRBJ1-3; 9 bases align to TRBD1. Germline lookup yields CDR1 KGHSH and CDR2 LQKENI. This CDR3 spans 16 amino acids. V was clipped by 1 base and J by 4 bases; unmatched bases: 5. The CDR3 protein is CASSPRPGTGGNTIYF. The CDR3 DNA reads as TGTGCCAGCTCACCACGACCCGGGACAGGGGGAAACACCATATATTTT. The full variable domain, its missing parts supplied by reference TRBV18 and TRBJ1-3, is NAGVMQNPRHLVRRRGQEARLRCSPMKGHSHVYWYRQLPEEGLKFMVYLQKENIIDESGMPKERFSAEFPKEGPSILRIQQVVRGDSAAYFCASSPRPGTGGNTIYFGEGSWLTVV.

The genes are TRBV28 and TRBJ1-1, with TRBD1 identical over 7 bases. The CDR3 has 14 amino acids. Germline V CDR1 and CDR2: MDHEN, SYDVKM. J lost 2 bases, V lost 8 bases, and 8 bases had no gene match. For the CDR3, the DNA is TGTGCCAGCCGGGGACAGCCGATTAACACTGAAGCTTTCTTT. This gives the protein CASRGQPINTEAFF. Complete variable domain (other parts from reference TRBV28 and TRBJ1-1): DVKVTQSSRYLVKRTGEKVFLECVQDMDHENMFWYRQDPGLGLRLIYFSYDVKMKEKGDIPEGYSVSREKKERFSLILESASTNQTSMYLCASRGQPINTEAFFGQGTRLTVV.